This T cell receptor beta chain stems from a study of cytomegalovirus exposure and HLA in healthy donors. TCRdb's table, derived via immunoSEQ multiplex PCR, lists solely in-frame clones and lacks some. Altogether approximately 150,000 clones are present, about nine tenths being singletons, with the ten largest covering 4.5%. Study-wide results and caveats: As confirmed in vitro, a few CMV-associated chains were specific for CMV antigens.

Trimming removed 6 bases from V and 5 bases from J, with 13 bases in between. The CDR3 loop spans 13 amino acids. Germline V CDR1 and CDR2: MNHEY, SVGAGI. As regards this clone: Its matching antigen is unknown.

The TCR was taken from a man between 18 and 29 years old in good health and CMV-seropositive. V and J are TRBV6-5 and TRBJ1-1; D possibly corresponds to TRBD1 (6 bases). The sample taken for sequencing was PBMCs. The CDR3 spells CASSPGVATEAFF. The CDR3 nucleotides read TGTGCCAGCAGCCCAGGGGTTGCGACTGAAGCTTTCTTT.